The 5 T cell receptor beta chains presented below share a single source sample, sequenced in a study of tumor and adjacent non-tumor tissue in lung cancer (dated by TCRdb to between 2017 and 2018). RNA was isolated from bulk unsorted tissue, and RNA quality was assessed with a NanoDrop ND-1000 and an Agilent 2100. The normal lung samples consisted of distant non-tumor tissue collected more than 3 cm from the tumor edge. The library was built by means of multiplex PCR. Sequencing was performed on an Illumina HiSeq 2500. Following protocols modified from ARM-PCR, the researchers constructed TCRbeta libraries through three rounds of nested PCR with primers (Table S4). Clones were called with MiXCR by TCRdb after fastp trimmed the public reads at Q25, and only in-frame beta chains were retained. Rows are unified per CDR3 protein, each entry keeping the most common DNA and genes. The sample table holds around 74,000 distinct CDR3 sequences, of which 65% to 75% were seen once. Clones ranked in the top ten supply roughly 26% of the sample.

Sequenced: distant non-tumor lung tissue. The receptors come from a woman in her forties or fifties with non-small cell lung cancer.

Comments on this clonotype: A much larger clone is a single base away; this may be a read error. The gene calls are TRBV10-3 and TRBJ2-7, with D perhaps matching TRBD2 (6 bases). CDR3 length: 15 residues. CDR1 is ENHRY, CDR2 SYGVKD, per germline. This CDR3 is CAISEKVGGVYVQYF. In DNA, the CDR3 is TGTGCCATCAGTGAGAAGGTTGGCGGGGTTTACGTGCAGTACTTC.

This sequence joins TRBV20-1 and TRBJ2-1; D uncertain. Per germline, CDR1 DFQATT and CDR2 SNEGSKA (reference sequence). Trimming removed 3 bases from V and 8 bases from J, with 17 bases in between. The CDR3 runs 14 residues. In DNA form, the CDR3 reads TGCAGTGCTAGTTGCGAAGGGATTGGGTATGAGCAGTTCTTC. This codes for CSASCEGIGYEQFF.

The chain couples TRBV28 to TRBJ2-3, with D unresolved. This CDR3 has 14 amino acids. V lost 5 bases to trimming and J lost 1 base, with 10 bases between them. Per germline, CDR1 MDHEN and CDR2 SYDVKM. CDR3 sequence reads: CASSERPGTDTQYF. The CDR3 nucleotides are TGTGCCAGCAGTGAACGACCCGGCACAGATACGCAGTATTTT. The full variable domain, with the rest looked up from reference TRBV28 and TRBJ2-3, is DVKVTQSSRYLVKRTGEKVFLECVQDMDHENMFWYRQDPGLGLRLIYFSYDVKMKEKGDIPEGYSVSREKKERFSLILESASTNQTSMYLCASSERPGTDTQYFGPGTRLTVL.

For this clonotype: Lacking the conserved final phenylalanine or tryptophan, this CDR3 likely reflects a read error. J is TRBJ2-1 and V is TRBV4-2; 10 nucleotides align to TRBD2. CDR3 length equals 17 residues. Germline CDR1 LGHNA, CDR2 YNFKEQ. The CDR3 protein is CARSQDSASGSLYEQFL. The DNA of the CDR3 is TGTGCGAGGAGCCAAGATTCGGCTAGCGGGAGTTTGTATGAGCAGTTCTTG.

This clonotype has just a few counts. Its ends do not fully match the called genes, so a read error is possible. J is TRBJ2-7 and V is TRBV11-2, with 9 bases lining up with TRBD2. The CDR3 contains 15 residues. Germline CDR1 is SGHAT and CDR2 is FQNNGV. In DNA form, the CDR3 reads TGTGCCAGCAGTCGCACAAATAGCGGGAGTTACGGGCAGTACTTC. Its protein product is CASSRTNSGSYGQYF.